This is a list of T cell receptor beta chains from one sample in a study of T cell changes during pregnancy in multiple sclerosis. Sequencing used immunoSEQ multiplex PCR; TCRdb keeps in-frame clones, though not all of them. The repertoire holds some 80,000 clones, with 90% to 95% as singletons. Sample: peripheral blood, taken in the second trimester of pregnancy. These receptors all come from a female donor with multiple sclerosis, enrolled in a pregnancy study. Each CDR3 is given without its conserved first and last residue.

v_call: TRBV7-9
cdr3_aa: ASSSATGSEQY

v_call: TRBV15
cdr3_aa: ATSSTSSDNQETQY

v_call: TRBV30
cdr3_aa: ACRDGYT

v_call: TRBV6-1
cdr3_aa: ASRRSMGAGETQY

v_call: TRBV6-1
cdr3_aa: ASSLSGRKTQY

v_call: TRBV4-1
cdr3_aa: ASSRRDRGLDGYT

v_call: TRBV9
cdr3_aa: ASSVHINYGYT

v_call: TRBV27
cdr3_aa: ASSLSARVYGYT

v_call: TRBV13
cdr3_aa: ASSFEGMWYEQY

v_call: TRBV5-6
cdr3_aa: ASSLGPHEQY

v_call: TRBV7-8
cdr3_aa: ASSEPGQHEKLF

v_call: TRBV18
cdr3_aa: ASSPRKTENTEAF

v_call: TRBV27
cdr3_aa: ASSNSGLAVGELF

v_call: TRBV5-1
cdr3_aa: ASSARTSGSSYEQY

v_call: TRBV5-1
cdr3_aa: ASRRVGQTNEKLF

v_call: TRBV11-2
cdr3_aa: ASSATGTGNTIY

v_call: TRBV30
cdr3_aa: AWSVRVGAGDSYEQY

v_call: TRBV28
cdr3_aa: ASSKSQGASHYEQY

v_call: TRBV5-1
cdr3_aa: ASSLDRLVSSYEQY

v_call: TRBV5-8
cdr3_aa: ASSLTGGRELF

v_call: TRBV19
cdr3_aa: ASSIGGQEGIQY

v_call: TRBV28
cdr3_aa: ASSLWGSRPYEQY

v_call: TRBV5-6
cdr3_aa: ASSLDPGTYEQY

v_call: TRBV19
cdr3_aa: ASKRQGITEAF

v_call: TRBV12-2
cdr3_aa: ASRYRPTGEQETQY

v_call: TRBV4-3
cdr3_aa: ASSQEHGRLNNEQF

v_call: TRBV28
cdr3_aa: ASSFRGGSDEKLF

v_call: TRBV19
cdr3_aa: ASSMNDRGHTEAF

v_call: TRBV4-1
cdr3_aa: ASSRLSGVSGNTIY

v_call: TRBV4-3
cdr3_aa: ASSQVLGSSYNEQF

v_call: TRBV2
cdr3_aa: ASSGLANEQF

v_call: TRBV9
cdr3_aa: ASSVGAQGGAYEQY

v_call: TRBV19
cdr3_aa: ASNLAGNTDTQY

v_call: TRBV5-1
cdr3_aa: ASRSGASYEQY

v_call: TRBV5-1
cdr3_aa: ASSWGLARDTDTQY

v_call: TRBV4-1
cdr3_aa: ASSQAVGLAGVLDEQY

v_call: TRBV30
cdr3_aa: AWSVRGLQETQY

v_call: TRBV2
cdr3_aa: ASSERRVAGGPGSRNTGELF

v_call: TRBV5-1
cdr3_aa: ASSLVGVEAF

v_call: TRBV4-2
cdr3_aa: ASSQDKTQY

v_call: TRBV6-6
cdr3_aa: ASSSPVDTEAF

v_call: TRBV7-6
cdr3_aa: ASSLVGLNTDTQY

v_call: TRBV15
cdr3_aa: ATSRDIMGSEQF

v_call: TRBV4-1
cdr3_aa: ASSQDWASGNTGELF

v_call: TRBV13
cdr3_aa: ASSLQGTQETQY